This passage covers 20 T cell receptor beta chains from one sample sequenced in a study of cytomegalovirus exposure and HLA in healthy donors. In the PCR, 60 Vbeta and 13 Jbeta primers were used. TCRdb's copy holds only in-frame clones and misses some; the assay was immunoSEQ multiplex PCR. The sample shows about 170,000 clones, approximately 80% of them seen only once. Sequencing input: PBMCs. The receptor set was obtained from a woman between 50 and 59 years old in good health and CMV-seronegative.

This clone was seen a few times. This chain uses TRBV9 with TRBJ1-1; 11 bases match TRBD1. From germline, CDR1 is SGDLS and CDR2 YYNGEE. The CDR3 is made up of 13 amino acids. V dropped 4 bases and J dropped 6; count of bases not matched to a gene: 2. CDR3 loop: CASSWGQGAEAFF. CDR3 nucleotide sequence: TGTGCCAGCAGCTGGGGACAGGGGGCTGAAGCTTTCTTT. Using reference TRBV9 and TRBJ1-1 for the parts outside the CDR3, the full variable domain is DSGVTQTPKHLITATGQRVTLRCSPRSGDLSVYWYQQSLDQGLQFLIQYYNGEERAKGNILERFSAQQFPDLHSELNLSSLELGDSALYFCASSWGQGAEAFFGQGTRLTVV.

The chain joins TRBV6-1 to TRBJ2-7; 10 nucleotides agree with TRBD2. Germline V gives CDR1 MNHNS, CDR2 SASEGT. This CDR3 contains 16 residues. After removal of 6 bases from V and 0 bases from J, the junction contained 8 bases not matched to a gene. Written as DNA, the CDR3 is TGTGCCAGCAGAGAAATAGCGGGAGGCAACTCCTACGAGCAGTACTTC. It codes for CASREIAGGNSYEQYF.

The rearrangement uses TRBV6-5 and TRBJ2-7, with a tentative D call TRBD1 (6 bases). Germline loops: CDR1 MNHEY, CDR2 SVGAGI. CDR3 length: 16 residues. Between the trimmed V and J ends, which lost 3 bases and 4 bases, there was a span of 19 bases. The CDR3 DNA sequence: TGTGCCAGCAGTTATTCCCCAAACAGGGATCTGTACGAGCAGTACTTC. This sequence encodes CASSYSPNRDLYEQYF.

V usage is TRBV30 and J usage is TRBJ1-6, with unresolved D. Trimming removed 2 bases from V and 9 bases from J, with 14 bases in between. CDR1 and CDR2 from the germline V gene are GTSNPN and SVGIG (reference sequence). This CDR3 has 14 amino acids. The DNA for the CDR3 is TGTGCCTGGAGTCGCGACACAGTTAGTTCACCCCTCCACTTT. It is translated as CAWSRDTVSSPLHF.

Regarding this clone: An end of the junction does not agree with germline; a read error may underlie this. This chain connects TRBV7-9 to TRBJ2-7; possible D gene TRBD2, 6 bases. The germline V gene encodes CDR1 SEHNR and CDR2 FQNEAQ (reference sequence). The CDR3 contains 14 residues. The CDR3 bases are TGTTCCAGCAGCTTGGCCTCTAGCGTGGATGGGCAGTACTTC. Protein sequence: CSSSLASSVDGQYF.

V gene TRBV19 combines with J gene TRBJ2-3, with D maybe TRBD2 (5 bases). V lost 10 bases and J 7 bases, leaving 18 bases between the germline ends. Germline lookup yields CDR1 LNHDA and CDR2 SQIVND (reference sequence). The CDR3 sequence is 13 residues long. CDR3 sequence: CATKGVLLNTQYF. The CDR3 DNA follows: TGTGCCACCAAGGGAGTTCTCTTAAATACGCAGTATTTT.

The chain uses TRBV4-1 and TRBJ2-2, with 7 bases that match TRBD1. The V gene end was trimmed by 1 base and the J gene end by 5 bases; junction bases not matched to a gene: 1. The CDR3 is 14 residues long. Germline CDR1 reads MGHRA; CDR2 reads YSYEKL. The CDR3 reads CASSQVQGTGELFF. CDR3 coding DNA: TGCGCCAGCAGCCAAGTACAGGGGACCGGGGAGCTGTTTTTT.

The chain recombines TRBV10-3 with TRBJ2-3, with D perhaps TRBD2 (6 bases). The germline V and J ends were trimmed by 5 bases and 2 bases, with 20 bases remaining between them. Per the germline V gene, CDR1 is ENHRY and CDR2 is SYGVKD. The CDR3 is made up of 17 amino acids. The CDR3 bases are TGTGCCATCAGTTATACGGGACTTACCAAGCACACAGATACGCAGTATTTT. Protein: CAISYTGLTKHTDTQYF.

The rearrangement joins TRBV27 to TRBJ1-1, with D perhaps TRBD1 (5 bases). The CDR3 length is 15 residues. V shed 3 bases and J shed 11 bases, with 22 bases lying between them. Per germline, CDR1 MNHEY and CDR2 SMNVEV (reference sequence). The CDR3 loop reads CASSFARDSSSRAFF. As DNA, the CDR3 is TGTGCCAGCAGTTTTGCCCGGGACTCCTCCAGTCGTGCTTTCTTT.

The chain joins TRBV28 to TRBJ2-6; D gene ambiguous. V was shortened by 4 bases and J by 0 bases, with 10 bases between the two germline ends. CDR3 size: 16 residues. Germline CDR1 and CDR2: MDHEN and SYDVKM. The CDR3 loop reads CASSSRQVSGANVLTF. In nucleotides, the CDR3 is TGTGCCAGCAGTTCACGCCAGGTCTCTGGGGCCAACGTCCTGACTTTC.

The chain has TRBV5-1 and TRBJ1-1, with TRBD1 identical over 7 bases. CDR3 size: 14 residues. Germline-derived CDR1 and CDR2 are SGHRS and YFSETQ. Trimming at V came to 2 bases and at J to 7 bases, leaving 8 bases not matched to a gene. The CDR3: CASSLFTGAGEAFF. CDR3 sequence (DNA): TGCGCCAGCAGCTTATTCACAGGGGCGGGTGAAGCTTTCTTT.

This clone was detected only a few times. The rearrangement uses TRBV28 and TRBJ1-1, with TRBD1 identical over 7 bases. This CDR3 comprises 14 residues. V trimming: 3 bases; J trimming: 4 bases; junction bases outside the gene matches: 5. From germline, CDR1 is MDHEN and CDR2 SYDVKM. The CDR3 nucleotides read TGTGCCAGCAGTTTCGACAGGGACGGCACTGAAGCTTTCTTT. Its translation is CASSFDRDGTEAFF.

This chain connects TRBV11-1 to TRBJ1-4; 10 nucleotides align to TRBD1. After removal of 7 bases from V and 8 bases from J, the junction contained 4 bases not matched to a gene. The CDR3 is 13 residues long. The germline V gene encodes CDR1 SGHAT and CDR2 FQDESV (reference sequence). CDR3 sequence (DNA): TGTGCCAGCACCGGACAGGGGGAAGAAAAACTGTTTTTT. This gives the protein CASTGQGEEKLFF. Filled out from reference TRBV11-1 and TRBJ1-4, the complete variable domain reads EAEVAQSPRYKITEKSQAVAFWCDPISGHATLYWYRQILGQGPELLVQFQDESVVDDSQLPKDRFSAERLKGVDSTLKIQPAELGDSAMYLCASTGQGEEKLFFGSGTQLSVL.

This chain links TRBV21-1 with TRBJ2-2; TRBD2 is the table's D call, not checked against the DNA. TRBV21-1 is a known pseudogene. This CDR3 comprises 11 residues. The CDR3 spells CARTRDGELFF. CDR3 nucleotides: TGTGCCAGAACGAGGGACGGGGAGCTGTTTTTT.

This chain links TRBV11-2 with TRBJ2-3, with D maybe TRBD1 (6 bases). This CDR3 spans 16 amino acids. The germline gives CDR1 SGHAT, CDR2 FQNNGV. V was trimmed by 0 bases and J by 5 bases, leaving 15 bases between them. The CDR3 sequence: CASSLEGGTTLDTQYF. In nucleotides, the CDR3 is TGTGCCAGCAGCTTAGAAGGTGGGACAACCTTAGATACGCAGTATTTT.

CDR3 coding DNA: TGCAGCGTTCGAATGGAGATCCTTAAAGAGCAGTACTTC. Translation gives CSVRMEILKEQYF. The J gene is TRBJ2-5, the V gene TRBV29-1; D remains unclear. The germline CDR1 and CDR2 sequences are SQVTM and ANQGSEA. V lost 5 bases to trimming and J lost 11 bases, with 21 bases between them. The CDR3 totals 13 residues.

V usage is TRBV6-5 and J usage is TRBJ1-1; TRBD1 agrees at 7 bases. V lost 0 bases to trimming and J lost 3 bases; unmatched junction nucleotides: 4. The CDR3 loop spans 15 amino acids. In germline, CDR1 is MNHEY, CDR2 SVGAGI. CDR3: CASSYSRQGDTEAFF. DNA of the CDR3: TGTGCCAGCAGTTACTCGAGGCAGGGGGACACTGAAGCTTTCTTT.

This clone was found a few times. The V and J genes are TRBV29-1 and TRBJ2-1; D possibly corresponds to TRBD2 (6 bases). CDR1 and CDR2 from the germline V gene are SQVTM and ANQGSEA. The CDR3 runs to 14 residues. The V gene lost 4 bases and the J gene lost 1 base, with 11 bases spanning the gap. CDR3 nucleotides: TGCAGCGTTGTTGGGGGGATGTCCTACAATGAGCAGTTCTTC. Amino acids: CSVVGGMSYNEQFF.

The chain has TRBV7-9 and TRBJ2-2; D might be TRBD1 (5 bases). CDR3 size: 13 residues. Germline values: CDR1 SEHNR, CDR2 FQNEAQ (reference sequence). V was pared by 5 bases and J by 1 base, with 5 bases between. The CDR3 sequence is CASSTGNTGELFF. CDR3 coding DNA: TGTGCCAGCAGCACAGGGAACACCGGGGAGCTGTTTTTT.

The V and J genes are TRBV28 and TRBJ1-6; D unclear. Trimming shortened V by 5 bases and J by 0 bases, and 11 bases separated the two germline ends. From germline, CDR1 is MDHEN and CDR2 SYDVKM. This CDR3 region has 16 residues. As DNA, the CDR3 is TGTGCCAGCAGTCCTACTGGTAGCTCCTATAATTCACCCCTCCACTTT. Its protein product is CASSPTGSSYNSPLHF.